This TCR beta chain was captured in a study of cytomegalovirus exposure and HLA in healthy donors (TCRdb year 2017). Context from the whole study: In an earlier analysis of several hundred of the donors, about 260 Gb of sequence data and 90 million to 120 million unique TCR beta sequences from roughly 200 million T cells were reported. An early release covering more than 500 HLA-typed donors comprised approximately 290 gigabases of sequencing data and around 80 million unique TCR sequences. The genetic ancestry cluster associated with self-reported Caucasian donors included roughly 84% of the roughly 380 genotyped donors. The study aimed to test whether signatures of past pathogen exposure could be identified by cataloging public T cell receptors. The study used immunosequencing to profile the T cell repertoires of several hundred subjects and linked those repertoires to cytomegalovirus serostatus. Besides the first cohort of hundreds of subjects, a separate validation cohort made up of over a hundred different subjects was used. To predict cytomegalovirus infection status, the study combined high-throughput TCR immunosequencing, statistical association of individual TCRs with disease status, and machine learning. To study patterns of TCR occurrence, a later analysis re-analyzed previously published TCR beta repertoires from 666 donors and added high-resolution HLA genotyping. In the later analysis, no new phenotypic data were used to find candidate immune exposures; instead, reliance was placed on TCR beta sequences and their occurrence across donors. In an earlier analysis of 587 of the donors, high-throughput TCR beta sequencing was used to judge whether each TCR beta V gene segment behaved as functional or pseudogenic. Alongside the repertoire data, information on donor age, sex, ethnicity and CMV serostatus was compiled. A later genetic analysis took genome-wide SNP genotypes for about three fifths of the roughly 700 donors and used that subset as a discovery cohort. All discovery cohort repertoires had been generated using a single sequencing platform. HLA typing covered class I and class II loci at four-digit resolution. The number of typed donors differed by locus: about 629-630 for A, B, C, DRB1 and DQB1; some 540 for DQA1; approximately 600 for DPA1; and about 450 for DPB1. Several DR-DQ haplotypes were treated as single units for association and clustering because of strong linkage in the cohort. Across some 400 genotyped donors of the cohort, an average of approximately 200,000 unique TCR beta nucleotide sequences per donor were sequenced, and 15% to 20% of those sequences were non-productive. Findings and caveats that apply to the study as a whole: In a later analysis, 16,951 TCR beta sequences were associated with specific HLA alleles at a false discovery rate of 0.05. In an earlier analysis of some 500 of the donors, most TCR beta V segments appeared in productive rearrangements about 87% or about 30% of the time, broadly matching IMGT annotations. The presence/absence analyses assumed that sequencing depth was roughly uniform across donors, and that assumption may not be true. HLA typing was unavailable for some donors at each locus, so association tests used only the typed subset. Approximately 16 rarely observed V segments, including chromosome 9 orphons, were excluded from the earlier analysis of about 610 of the donors because counts were too low. For the cohort, immune exposure information was limited to CMV serostatus. In vitro tests confirmed that a few of the cytomegalovirus-associated TCR beta chains recognize cytomegalovirus antigens. This cohort had only TCR beta chains sequenced, and the lack of alpha or paired-chain data limited which features could be detected. Correlated functional status among segregating V segments might reflect linkage disequilibrium, but an unknown experimental factor could not be ruled out. According to a later analysis, most CMV-associated TCR beta chains appeared to be HLA-restricted, and the HLA associations seemed to be driven largely by CMV exposure. Because the 87-base-pair reads could not distinguish some IMGT-functional V segments, including TRBV6-2 and TRBV6-3, those segments were excluded. A further reported finding was that TCR beta sequences accurately predicted the HLA-A and HLA-B alleles for most subjects in the first cohort. A later analysis found that TCR association rates varied across HLA loci, with DRB1 alleles showing the most associated TCRs and HLA-C alleles the fewest. A cluster of highly shared sequence variants was judged likely to be a technical artifact of the sequencing pipeline. Compared with the roughly 700-donor mean, donors in an Asian-associated ancestry cluster had fewer N-insertions in productive TCRs, according to a later genetic analysis. A total of fewer than 200 TCR beta chains were listed by the study as associated with cytomegalovirus. In both the original and validation cohorts, the classifier was reported to diagnose cytomegalovirus status with high specificity and sensitivity. Most TCR sequences were observed very rarely across donors, whereas some public TCRs were present in many individuals. V-gene and J-gene trimming of TCR beta chains was associated with a missense DCLRE1C variant in a later genetic analysis, and the association was replicated in an independent cohort. Several of the top co-occurrence clusters appeared to be linked to parvovirus B19, influenza, CMV and Epstein-Barr virus, according to a later analysis. It was suggested by the authors that the approach could potentially be generalized to other disease states and immunological phenotypes. In a later analysis, HLA-associated TCR beta chains showed more clonal expansion and lower generation probabilities than non-associated chains that were equally common. Assigning TCR associations to individual alleles was difficult when HLA alleles, especially DR and DQ, strongly co-occurred.

The cohort comprised more than 550 healthy bone marrow donors. At the time of sampling, all cohort members were nominally healthy, though unrecorded immune exposures were likely present. The donor was CMV seronegative and belonged to the group of over 350 seronegative cohort members. Every donor gave a peripheral blood sample, and the peripheral blood mononuclear cells from that sample were used for TCR beta sequencing. The Qiagen DNeasy Blood Extraction Kit was used to extract genomic DNA from the blood cell samples. The CDR3, cysteine through phenylalanine, is 16 amino acids long. The sequence is cut down to CDR3 DNA, 48 bases in frame from base 1. V and J are trimmed by 7 bases and 6 bases, and the gene matches miss 13 bases of the junction. CDR1 and CDR2 are read off the germline V gene as SGHAT and FQNNGV. Receptors were amplified or captured by the immunoSEQ multiplex PCR assay. For the multiplex PCR, a mixture combining 60 forward primers for TCR Vbeta segments and 13 reverse primers for TCR Jbeta segments was used. Amplification of the CDR3 region of rearranged TCR beta genes was performed with a multiplex PCR assay on genomic DNA. On the Illumina HiSeq System, the amplified TCR beta libraries were sequenced as 87-base-pair reads. The study's own analysis went as follows. A later analysis counted about 80 million unique TCR beta chains across the 700 or so repertoires, and roughly 10 million of these chains were shared by at least two donors. A nearest-neighbor algorithm error-corrected the raw reads and collapsed the reads into unique sequences, merging closely related sequences to remove PCR and sequencing errors. Alignment of CDR3 sequences to IMGT reference sequences was used to assign V, D and J gene segments. For a sequence to be retained, a match of at least six nucleotides to both a V gene segment and a J gene segment was required. A rearrangement was called productive if the CDR3 had no stop codons and remained in frame with V and J, and every other rearrangement was called non-productive. Following IMGT convention, CDR3 was defined as the stretch from the second conserved V-encoded cysteine to the conserved J-encoded phenylalanine. In an earlier analysis of some 550 of the donors, sequences lacking an unambiguous match to a single V gene segment were excluded. In an earlier analysis of around 600 of the donors, V segments were called functional above 56.7% productive rearrangements and were called segregating when the between-donor standard deviation exceeded 5%. A statistical classification framework was built to diagnose cytomegalovirus status from the catalog of TCR beta chain sequences. In a later analysis, V and J genes were assigned by comparing TCR nucleotide sequences against IMGT/GENE-DB human TR gene sequences. Using the TCRdist pipeline, a later analysis assigned CDR3 sequences along with most-parsimonious VDJ recombination scenarios. In a later analysis, every TCR beta chain was defined by the combination of its CDR3 amino acid sequence and its V-gene family, and reads without a unique V-gene family were dropped. As a way to deal with suspected cross-contamination and a sequencing artifact, a later analysis dropped 640 or so nucleotide sequences that were highly shared and had low generation probability. For each public chain, a later analysis derived a clonal expansion index from normalized ranks of inferred template counts within each repertoire. In a later analysis, generation probabilities were computed with a VDJ recombination model fitted to out-of-frame rearrangements, and the resulting probabilities were checked against IGoR. A later analysis scored TCR-TCR, TCR-HLA and TCR-CMV co-occurrence with hypergeometric tests, applying a repertoire-size bias correction to TCR pairs. False discovery rates were estimated in a later analysis by permuting HLA or CMV assignments 20 times. In a later analysis, co-occurring TCRs were grouped using DBSCAN, and TCRdist sequence similarity was added for clustering within HLA-allele-positive subsets. For co-occurrence clustering, repertoires with fewer than 30,000 or more than 120,000 public chains were excluded, along with roughly 5 repertoires with anomalous nucleotide sharing. The immuneACCESS repertoire file appears here via TCRdb, limited to in-frame rearrangements. These files lack a portion of the clones; in checked studies, under half of the deficit traces to unresolved V genes, and the cause of the others is not known. V, J and clone size derive from that table, while D and trimming were established from the DNA sequence. This specimen's table enumerates 95,000 to 150,000 clones. The top ten constitute approximately 3.9% of the sample.

Notes on this clone: It has no known antigen specificity.

Recombination joined TRBV11-2 with TRBJ2-7, with 12 bases aligning to TRBD1. This clonotype was sampled from a man between 18 and 29 years old in good health and CMV-seronegative. The source material was PBMCs. Here the CDR3 is given as CASTPLKGQGAGEQYF. The nucleotide sequence is TGTGCCAGCACCCCGTTGAAGGGACAGGGGGCTGGCGAGCAGTACTTC.